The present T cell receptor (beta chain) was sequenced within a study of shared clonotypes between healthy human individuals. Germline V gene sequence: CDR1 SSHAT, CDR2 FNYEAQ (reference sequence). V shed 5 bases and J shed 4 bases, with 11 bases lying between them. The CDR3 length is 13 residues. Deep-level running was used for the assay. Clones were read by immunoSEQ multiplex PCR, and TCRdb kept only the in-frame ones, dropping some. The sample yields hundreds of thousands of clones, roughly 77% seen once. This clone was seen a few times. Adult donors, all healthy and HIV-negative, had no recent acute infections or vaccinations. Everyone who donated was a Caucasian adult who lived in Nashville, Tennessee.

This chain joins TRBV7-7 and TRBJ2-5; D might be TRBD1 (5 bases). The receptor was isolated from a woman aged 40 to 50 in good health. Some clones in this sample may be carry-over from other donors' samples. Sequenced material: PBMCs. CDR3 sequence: CASSPGLGETQYF. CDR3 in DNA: TGTGCCAGCAGCCCAGGGCTTGGAGAGACCCAGTACTTC.